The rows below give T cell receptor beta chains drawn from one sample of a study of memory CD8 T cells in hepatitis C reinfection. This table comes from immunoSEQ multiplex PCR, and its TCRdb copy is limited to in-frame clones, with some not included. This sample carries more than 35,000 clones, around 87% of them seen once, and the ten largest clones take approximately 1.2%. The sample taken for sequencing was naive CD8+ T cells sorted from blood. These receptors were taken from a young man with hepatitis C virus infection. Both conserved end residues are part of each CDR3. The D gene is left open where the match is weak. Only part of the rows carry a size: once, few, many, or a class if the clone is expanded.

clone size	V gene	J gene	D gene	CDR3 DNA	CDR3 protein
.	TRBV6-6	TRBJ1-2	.	TGTGCCAGCAGTTATCTGGGGGGTGGCTACACCTTC	CASSYLGGGYTF
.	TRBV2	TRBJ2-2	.	TGTGCCAGCTGGCAGGGTAACGGGGAGCTGTTTTTT	CASWQGNGELFF
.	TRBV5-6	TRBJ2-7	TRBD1	TGTGCCAGCAGTTCGAGGCGGGGGACAGGGGGCCTAGTACGCTACGAGCAGTACTTC	CASSSRRGTGGLVRYEQYF
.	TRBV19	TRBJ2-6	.	TGTGCCAGTACCCTCTCAGGGTCTGGGGCCAACGTCCTGACTTTC	CASTLSGSGANVLTF
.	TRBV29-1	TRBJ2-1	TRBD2	TGCAGCCCAATAGCGGGGGACTCCTACAATGAGCAGTTCTTC	CSPIAGDSYNEQFF
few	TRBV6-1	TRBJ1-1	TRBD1	TGTGCCAGCAAAGGACAGGGCACTGAAGCTTTCTTT	CASKGQGTEAFF
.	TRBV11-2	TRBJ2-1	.	TGTGCCAGCAGCCCCATTCCCCCAGGGGCTAATGAGCAGTTCTTC	CASSPIPPGANEQFF
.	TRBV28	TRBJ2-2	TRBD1	TGTGCCAGCAGTTTATTGGTCAGGGGGCTTCCCAGCGGGGAGCTGTTTTTT	CASSLLVRGLPSGELFF
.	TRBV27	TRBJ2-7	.	TGTGCCAGCAGCCCTGTAGGGAGCTCCTACGAGCAGTACTTC	CASSPVGSSYEQYF
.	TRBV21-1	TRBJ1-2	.	TGTGCCAGCAGCAACCGGCCAGGACTTAACTATGGCTACACCTTC	CASSNRPGLNYGYTF
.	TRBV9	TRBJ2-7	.	TGTGCCAGCAGCGTAGGAAGAGTCCCCTACGAGCAGTACTTC	CASSVGRVPYEQYF
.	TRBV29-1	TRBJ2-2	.	TGCAGCTTTCGACCGGGGAACACCGGGGAGCTGTTTTTT	CSFRPGNTGELFF
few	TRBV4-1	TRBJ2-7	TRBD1	TGCGCCAGCAGCCTAAGGACAGGGACCTACGAGCAGTACTTC	CASSLRTGTYEQYF
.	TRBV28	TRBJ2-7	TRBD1	TGTGCCAGCAGACAAACAGGGGGATTTTGGAACGAGCAGTACTTC	CASRQTGGFWNEQYF
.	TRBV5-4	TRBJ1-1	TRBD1	TGTGCCAGCAGCTTGGACCCAGCAGGGGGTAACACTGAAGCTTTCTTT	CASSLDPAGGNTEAFF
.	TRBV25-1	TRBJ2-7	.	TGTGCCAGCAGTGGACGGGACTCCTACGAGCAGTACTTC	CASSGRDSYEQYF
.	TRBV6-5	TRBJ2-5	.	TGTGCCAGCAGTTACTCCATTCAAGAGACCCAGTACTTC	CASSYSIQETQYF
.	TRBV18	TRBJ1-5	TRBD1	TGTGCCAGCTCACAGGGACAGATTAGCAATCAGCCCCAGCATTTT	CASSQGQISNQPQHF
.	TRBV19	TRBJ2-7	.	TGTGCCAGTAGTACCTCTCCAGGGTACGAGCAGTACTTC	CASSTSPGYEQYF
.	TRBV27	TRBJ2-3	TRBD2	TGTGCCAGCAAGCGGGGGGGCACAGATACGCAGTATTTT	CASKRGGTDTQYF
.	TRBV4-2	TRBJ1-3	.	TGTGCCAGCAGCCAAGAAGCGCCCTCTGGAAACACCATATATTTT	CASSQEAPSGNTIYF
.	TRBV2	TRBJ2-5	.	TGTGCCAGCAGTGAAGAGGGGTTCCAAGAGACCCAGTACTTC	CASSEEGFQETQYF
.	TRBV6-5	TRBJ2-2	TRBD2	TGTGCCAGCAGTTTAGGGACTAGCGGGGGCGGGGAGCTGTTTTTT	CASSLGTSGGGELFF